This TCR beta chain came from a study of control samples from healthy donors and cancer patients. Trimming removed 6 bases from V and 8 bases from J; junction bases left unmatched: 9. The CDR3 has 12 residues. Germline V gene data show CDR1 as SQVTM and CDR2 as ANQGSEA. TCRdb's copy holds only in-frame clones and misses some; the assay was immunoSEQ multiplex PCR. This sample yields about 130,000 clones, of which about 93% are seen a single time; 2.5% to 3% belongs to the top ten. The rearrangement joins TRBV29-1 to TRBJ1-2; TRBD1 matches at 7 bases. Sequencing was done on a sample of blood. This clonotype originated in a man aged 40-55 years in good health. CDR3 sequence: CSVLYRGRGYTF. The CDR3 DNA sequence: TGCAGCGTACTGTACAGGGGCCGCGGCTACACCTTC.